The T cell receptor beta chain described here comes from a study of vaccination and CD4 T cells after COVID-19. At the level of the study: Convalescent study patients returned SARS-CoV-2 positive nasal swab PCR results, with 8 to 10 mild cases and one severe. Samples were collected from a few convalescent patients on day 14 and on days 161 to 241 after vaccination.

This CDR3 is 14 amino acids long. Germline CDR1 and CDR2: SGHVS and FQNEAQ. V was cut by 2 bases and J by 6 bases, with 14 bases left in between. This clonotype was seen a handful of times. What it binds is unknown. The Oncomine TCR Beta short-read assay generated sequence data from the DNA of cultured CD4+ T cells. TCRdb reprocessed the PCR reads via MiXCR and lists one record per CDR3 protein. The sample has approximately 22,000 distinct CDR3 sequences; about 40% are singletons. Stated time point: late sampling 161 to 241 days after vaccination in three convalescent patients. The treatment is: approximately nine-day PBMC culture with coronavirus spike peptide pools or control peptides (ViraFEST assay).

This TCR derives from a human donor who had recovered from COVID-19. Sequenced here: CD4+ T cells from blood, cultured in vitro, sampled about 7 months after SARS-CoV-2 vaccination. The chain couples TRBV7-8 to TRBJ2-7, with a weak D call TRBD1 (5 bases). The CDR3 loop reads CASSLRTSFSEQYF. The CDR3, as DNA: TGTGCCAGCAGCTTACGGACATCGTTCAGCGAGCAGTACTTC.